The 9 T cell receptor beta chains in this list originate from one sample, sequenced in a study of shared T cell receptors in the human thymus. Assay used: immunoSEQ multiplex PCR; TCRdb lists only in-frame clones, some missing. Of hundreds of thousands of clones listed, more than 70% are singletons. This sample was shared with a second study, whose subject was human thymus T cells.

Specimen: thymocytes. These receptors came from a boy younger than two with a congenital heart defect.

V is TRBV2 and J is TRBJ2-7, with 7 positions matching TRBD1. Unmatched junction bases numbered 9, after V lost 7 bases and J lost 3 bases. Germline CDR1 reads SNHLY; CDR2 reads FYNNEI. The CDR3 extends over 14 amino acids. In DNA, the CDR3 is TGTGCCAGCAAGGACACGGGACAGATCTACGAGCAGTACTTC. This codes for CASKDTGQIYEQYF.

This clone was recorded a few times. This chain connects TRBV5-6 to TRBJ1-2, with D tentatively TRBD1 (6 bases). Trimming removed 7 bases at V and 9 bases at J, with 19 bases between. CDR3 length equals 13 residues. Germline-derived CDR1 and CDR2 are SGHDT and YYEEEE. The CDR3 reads CASSLYRALRYTF. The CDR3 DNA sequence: TGTGCCAGCTCATTATACAGGGCTCTACGCTACACCTTC.

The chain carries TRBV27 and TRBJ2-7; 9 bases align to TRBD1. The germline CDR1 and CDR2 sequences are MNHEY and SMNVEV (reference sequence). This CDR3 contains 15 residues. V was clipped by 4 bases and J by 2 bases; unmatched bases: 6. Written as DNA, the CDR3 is TGTGCCAGCAGTTGGACAGGGGTCCCCACCTACGAGCAGTACTTC. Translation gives CASSWTGVPTYEQYF.

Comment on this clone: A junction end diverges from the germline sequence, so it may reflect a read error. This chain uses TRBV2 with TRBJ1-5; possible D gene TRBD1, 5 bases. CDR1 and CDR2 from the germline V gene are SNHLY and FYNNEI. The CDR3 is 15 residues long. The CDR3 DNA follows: TGTGCCAGCAGTGAATCTCACCCACCCACCGACAGAACATTATTT. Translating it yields CASSESHPPTDRTLF.

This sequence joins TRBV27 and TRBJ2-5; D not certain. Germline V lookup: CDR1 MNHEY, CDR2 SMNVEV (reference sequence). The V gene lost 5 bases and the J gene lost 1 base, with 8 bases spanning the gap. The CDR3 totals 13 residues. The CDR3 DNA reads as TGTGCCAGCAGTCCCTCTATCCAAGAGACCCAGTACTTC. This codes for CASSPSIQETQYF.

The CDR3 spells CASSVLAGGLYEQYF. The DNA of the CDR3 is TGTGCCAGCAGCGTTCTAGCGGGGGGTCTCTACGAGCAGTACTTC. This rearrangement joins TRBV11-1 to TRBJ2-7, with 11 bases aligning to TRBD2. Germline CDR1 and CDR2: SGHAT and FQDESV (reference sequence). This CDR3 region has 15 residues. Germline trimming cut 5 bases from V and 3 bases from J; bases unmatched to any gene: 6. The variable domain in full, with the rest retrieved from reference TRBV11-1 and TRBJ2-7, is EAEVAQSPRYKITEKSQAVAFWCDPISGHATLYWYRQILGQGPELLVQFQDESVVDDSQLPKDRFSAERLKGVDSTLKIQPAELGDSAMYLCASSVLAGGLYEQYFGPGTRLTVT.

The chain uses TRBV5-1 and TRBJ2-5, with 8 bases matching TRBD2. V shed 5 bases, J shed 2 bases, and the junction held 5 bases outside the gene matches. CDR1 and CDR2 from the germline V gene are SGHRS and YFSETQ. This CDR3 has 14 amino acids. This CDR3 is CASSLRGVQETQYF. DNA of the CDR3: TGCGCCAGCAGTCTGCGGGGGGTACAAGAGACCCAGTACTTC.

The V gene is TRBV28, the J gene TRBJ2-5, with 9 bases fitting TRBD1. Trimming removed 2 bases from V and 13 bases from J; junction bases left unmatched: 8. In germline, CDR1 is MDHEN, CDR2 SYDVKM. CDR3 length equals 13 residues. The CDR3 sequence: CASSLGRDREGYF. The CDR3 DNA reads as TGTGCCAGCAGTTTAGGCCGGGACAGGGAAGGGTACTTC.

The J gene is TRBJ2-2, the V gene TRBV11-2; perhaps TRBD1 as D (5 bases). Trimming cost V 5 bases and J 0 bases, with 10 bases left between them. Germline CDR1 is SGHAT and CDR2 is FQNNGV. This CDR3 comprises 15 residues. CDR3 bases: TGTGCCAGCAGCCTCAGGGATCCGAACACCGGGGAGCTGTTTTTT. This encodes CASSLRDPNTGELFF.